This passage covers 10 T cell receptor beta chains from one sample sequenced in a study of post-analysis software for immune sequencing data. Built from TCR beta cDNA, the libraries had unique molecular identifiers in them. MiXCR was run by TCRdb on the PCR reads, yielding one entry per CDR3 protein. The table lists roughly 650,000 distinct CDR3 sequences, 59% of them singletons. The antigens for these receptors are not known. Points from the study as a whole: Included in a set of roughly 5 TRBV segments more frequent in patients than controls were TRBV5-6, TRBV5-1 and TRBV20-1.

Sample: blood. These TCRs come from a girl aged 2 to 10 with multiple sclerosis.

V usage is TRBV29-1 and J usage is TRBJ1-1, with D maybe TRBD1 (5 bases). In germline, CDR1 is SQVTM, CDR2 ANQGSEA. CDR3 length: 11 residues. V lost 7 bases and J lost 11, with 17 bases in between. This CDR3 reads CSAQLGQAAFF. CDR3 in DNA: TGCAGCGCCCAATTGGGGCAGGCCGCTTTCTTT. The entire variable domain, with the rest obtained from reference TRBV29-1 and TRBJ1-1, is as follows: SAVISQKPSRDICQRGTSLTIQCQVDSQVTMMFWYRQQPGQSLTLIATANQGSEATYESGFVIDKFPISRPNLTFSTLTVSNMSPEDSSIYLCSAQLGQAAFFGQGTRLTVV.

The chain links TRBV12-3 or TRBV12-4 to TRBJ1-2; tentatively, D is TRBD1 (5 bases). V lost 0 bases, J lost 7 bases, and 15 bases lay in between. The CDR3 is made up of 15 amino acids. CDR3 sequence (DNA): TGTGCCAGCAGTTTAGCGGGTGGGGGGATAGGTGGCTACACCTTC. Translating gives CASSLAGGGIGGYTF.

This clonotype was seen a few times. The V and J genes are TRBV5-1 and TRBJ2-1, with 9 bases lining up with TRBD1. V dropped 3 bases and J dropped 8; count of bases not matched to a gene: 9. CDR3 size: 15 residues. CDR1 and CDR2 from the germline V gene are SGHRS and YFSETQ. CDR3 sequence: CASSSRGQGLDEQFF. The CDR3, as DNA: TGCGCCAGCAGCTCGAGGGGACAGGGTTTGGATGAGCAGTTCTTC.

This sequence joins TRBV5-1 and TRBJ2-3; 10 nucleotides align to TRBD2. CDR1 and CDR2 (germline): SGHRS, YFSETQ. CDR3 length equals 15 residues. Losses at the gene ends were 10 bases for V and 2 bases for J; bases not matched to a gene: 10. The chain's CDR3 is CAGRASGGSTDTQYF. The CDR3 coding sequence is TGCGCCGGACGCGCTAGCGGGGGTTCCACAGATACGCAGTATTTT.

This chain links TRBV12-3 or TRBV12-4 with TRBJ2-3; 11 bases are shared with TRBD2. V trimming: 3 bases; J trimming: 2 bases; junction bases outside the gene matches: 7. This CDR3 has 17 amino acids. This CDR3 is CASSFPLAGGITDTQYF. CDR3 nucleotide sequence: TGTGCCAGCAGTTTCCCGCTAGCGGGGGGAATCACAGATACGCAGTATTTT.

The J gene is TRBJ2-7, the V gene TRBV5-1; the match to TRBD2 covers 11 bases. CDR1 SGHRS and CDR2 YFSETQ come from the germline V gene. J was trimmed by 3 bases and V by 2 bases; bases with no gene match: 4. The CDR3 totals 15 residues. The CDR3 reads CASSLLAGEDYEQYF. CDR3 coding DNA: TGCGCCAGCAGCTTACTAGCGGGAGAGGACTACGAGCAGTACTTC.

The chain employs TRBV6-5 and TRBJ1-4; D call uncertain. CDR1 and CDR2 from the germline V gene are MNHEY and SVGAGI. The CDR3 has 14 residues. With 2 bases removed from V and 3 bases from J, the gap between germline ends came to 7 bases. CDR3 residues: CASSYMSANEKLFF. CDR3 sequence (DNA): TGTGCCAGCAGTTACATGTCCGCTAATGAAAAACTGTTTTTT.

The V and J genes are TRBV20-1 and TRBJ2-1; TRBD1 matches 9 bases. The CDR3 has 16 amino acids. Germline V gives CDR1 DFQATT, CDR2 SNEGSKA (reference sequence). Losses at the gene ends were 2 bases for V and 5 bases for J; bases not matched to a gene: 10. CDR3 in DNA: TGCAGTGCTAGACCAGGGGGGACAGGGCGCGACAATGAGCAGTTCTTC. This gives the protein CSARPGGTGRDNEQFF.

The chain employs TRBV10-3 and TRBJ1-4; possible D gene TRBD1, 5 bases. V lost 10 bases and J lost 0, with 9 bases in between. Germline CDR1 is ENHRY and CDR2 is SYGVKD. This CDR3 spans 13 amino acids. The CDR3 is CANQGSTNEKLFF. CDR3 in DNA: TGTGCCAATCAGGGCTCAACTAATGAAAAACTGTTTTTT.

V is TRBV20-1 and J is TRBJ2-6; unclear D gene. Trimming shortened V by 6 bases and J by 3 bases, and 15 bases separated the two germline ends. There are 15 residues in the CDR3. Germline assignment: CDR1 DFQATT and CDR2 SNEGSKA (reference sequence). CDR3 in DNA: TGCAGTGCCCGACCTGCCAGTAGTGGGGCCAACGTCCTGACTTTC. Translated: CSARPASSGANVLTF.